This entry concerns a single T cell receptor beta chain. The data originate from a study of blood T cell repertoires in COVID-19. The CDR3 covers 12 residues. V was pared by 3 bases and J by 6 bases, with 8 bases between. Per the original data handling: Reference gene primer amplification in the assay estimated nucleated cell counts. Here immunoSEQ multiplex PCR was the method, and the copy in TCRdb shows in-frame clones only, minus some. V and J calls and clone size are copied from that table; D and trimming were computed from the DNA. The sample includes hundreds of thousands of clones, 85% of them seen just once.

The rearrangement joins TRBV12-3 or TRBV12-4 to TRBJ1-2, with D hard to call. The sequenced sample consisted of peripheral blood. The receptor comes from a woman between 18 and 30 years old with acute or convalescent COVID-19. The CDR3 region is CASSLEGNGYTF. For the CDR3, the DNA is TGTGCCAGCAGTTTGGAGGGAAATGGCTACACCTTC.